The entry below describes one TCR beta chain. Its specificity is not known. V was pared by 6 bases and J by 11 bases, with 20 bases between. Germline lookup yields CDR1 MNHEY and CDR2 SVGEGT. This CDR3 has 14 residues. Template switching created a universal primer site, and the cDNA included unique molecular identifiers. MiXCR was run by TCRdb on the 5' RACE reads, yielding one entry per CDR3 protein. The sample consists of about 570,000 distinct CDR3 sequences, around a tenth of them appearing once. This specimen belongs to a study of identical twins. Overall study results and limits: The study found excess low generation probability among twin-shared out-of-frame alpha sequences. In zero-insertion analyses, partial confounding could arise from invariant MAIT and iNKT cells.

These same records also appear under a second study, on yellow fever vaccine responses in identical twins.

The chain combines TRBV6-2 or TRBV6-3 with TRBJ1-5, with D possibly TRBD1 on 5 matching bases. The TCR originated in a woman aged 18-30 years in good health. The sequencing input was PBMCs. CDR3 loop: CASRGEASGQAQHF. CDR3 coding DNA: TGTGCCAGCAGAGGGGAGGCAAGTGGCCAGGCCCAGCATTTT.